The rows below give T cell receptor beta chains drawn from one sample of a study of early T cells in non-severe SARS-CoV-2 infection. TCRdb analysed the 5' RACE reads with MiXCR anew, one entry per CDR3 protein. The sample has 25,000 to 30,000 distinct CDR3 sequences; less than 10% are singletons. The material sequenced was whole blood. These TCRs come from an adult who was a healthcare worker with PCR-confirmed SARS-CoV-2 infection or an uninfected control (not recorded which). Both conserved end residues are part of each CDR3. Fields, in order: V gene, J gene, clone size, D gene, CDR3 protein, CDR3 DNA. A D gene is named only where the DNA matches it firmly. The size entry is marked missing in some rows and otherwise reads once, few, many or a size class.

>TRBV30|TRBJ1-1|many|.
CAWSIMNTEAFF
TGTGCCTGGAGTATCATGAACACTGAAGCTTTCTTT
>TRBV24-1|TRBJ2-2|many|TRBD2
CATSDLSTSGGRTGELFF
TGTGCCACCAGTGATTTGTCGACTAGCGGGGGTAGGACCGGGGAGCTGTTTTTT
>TRBV7-6|TRBJ2-7|many|TRBD1
CASSLLIGTGLYEQYF
TGTGCCAGCAGCTTACTAATCGGGACAGGGTTATACGAGCAGTACTTC
>TRBV6-2/TRBV6-3|TRBJ1-2|.|.
CASSEGHSYGYTF
TGTGCCAGCTCAGAGGGACACAGCTATGGCTACACCTTC
>TRBV18|TRBJ1-2|many|.
CASSPATDYGYTF
TGTGCCAGCTCACCAGCCACGGACTATGGCTACACCTTC
>TRBV7-3|TRBJ1-1|many|.
CASSFGVGTEAFF
TGTGCCAGCAGCTTCGGGGTCGGGACTGAAGCTTTCTTT
>TRBV29-1|TRBJ2-3|many|TRBD1
CSVEDMRQGLYF
TGCAGCGTTGAAGATATGAGACAGGGGTTGTATTTT
>TRBV18|TRBJ2-7|many|.
CASSPIEGEAYEQYF
TGTGCCAGCTCACCAATAGAGGGGGAGGCCTACGAGCAGTACTTC
>TRBV7-2|TRBJ2-4|many|.
CASSLKGLDIQYF
TGTGCCAGCAGCTTGAAGGGGCTGGACATTCAGTACTTC
>TRBV9|TRBJ2-3|many|.
CASSLSRTDTQYF
TGTGCCAGCAGCCTTAGTCGCACAGATACGCAGTATTTT
>TRBV29-1|TRBJ2-3|many|.
CSVEEVGVGAGTDTQYF
TGCAGCGTTGAAGAAGTGGGGGTGGGTGCGGGCACAGATACGCAGTATTTT
>TRBV5-1|TRBJ1-2|many|TRBD1
CASSSTGGYGYTF
TGCGCCAGCAGCTCAACAGGGGGCTATGGCTACACCTTC
>TRBV11-2|TRBJ1-1|many|.
CASSLAGYTEAFF
TGTGCCAGCAGCTTAGCCGGCTACACTGAAGCTTTCTTT
>TRBV14|TRBJ1-1|.|.
CASSPQTKGRSTEAFF
TGTGCCAGCAGCCCACAGACAAAGGGAAGGAGCACTGAAGCTTTCTTT
>TRBV20-1|TRBJ2-7|few|.
CSARGQSSYEQYF
TGCAGTGCTAGAGGACAGTCCTCCTACGAGCAGTACTTC
>TRBV7-2|TRBJ1-4|many|.
CASSFTGGSEKLFF
TGTGCCAGCAGCTTTACTGGGGGAAGCGAAAAACTGTTTTTT
>TRBV11-2|TRBJ1-3|.|.
CASSARDTIYF
TGTGCCAGCAGCGCCCGGGACACCATATATTTT
>TRBV2|TRBJ2-5|many|.
CASSEQSSETQYF
TGTGCCAGCAGTGAACAAAGCAGTGAGACCCAGTACTTC
>TRBV7-3|TRBJ1-5|many|TRBD1
CASSLTQGLPQHF
TGTGCCAGCAGCTTAACACAGGGGTTGCCCCAGCATTTT
>TRBV5-1|TRBJ1-1|many|.
CASSRTLDEAFF
TGCGCCAGCAGCCGGACCCTTGATGAAGCTTTCTTT